Sequencing of this T cell receptor (beta chain) was carried out in a study of control samples from healthy donors and cancer patients. This CDR3 contains 16 residues. Germline V gene lookup returns CDR1 MGHDK and CDR2 SYGVNS. V shed 0 bases and J shed 9 bases, with 19 bases lying between them. Here immunoSEQ multiplex PCR was the method, and the copy in TCRdb shows in-frame clones only, minus some. Among roughly 100,000 clones listed, approximately 90% were seen once. This chain connects TRBV25-1 to TRBJ2-3; TRBD1 might be the D (6 bases). The clonotype was recovered from a man aged 55 to 70 with lung cancer. The sample taken for sequencing was PBMCs. CDR3 sequence reads: CASSEYRTEPIDTQYF. In DNA, the CDR3 is TGTGCCAGCAGTGAATATAGGACAGAGCCCATCGACACGCAGTATTTT.